These 32 T cell receptor beta chains originate from one sample sequenced in a study of early T cells in non-severe SARS-CoV-2 infection. Each CDR3 protein is one row after TCRdb ran MiXCR on the 5' RACE reads. The sample lists roughly 88,000 distinct CDR3 sequences, roughly 15% occurring once. The sample consisted of whole blood. These receptors all come from an adult who was a healthcare worker with PCR-confirmed SARS-CoV-2 infection or an uninfected control (not recorded which).

This clonotype was counted only a few times. For the CDR3, the DNA is TGCGCCAGCAGGCCCGGGACAGGGGGCTTCCCCAATGAAAAACTGTTTTTT. This codes for CASRPGTGGFPNEKLFF. The gene calls are TRBV10-2 and TRBJ1-4, with 12 bases matching TRBD1. Trimming took 6 bases from V and 5 from J; bases not matched to a gene: 10. Germline-derived CDR1 and CDR2 are WSHSY and SAAADI. CDR3 length equals 17 residues.

The V call is TRBV5-6, the J call TRBJ2-4; TRBD1 or TRBD2 may be the D gene (7 bases each). From germline, CDR1 is SGHDT and CDR2 YYEEEE. The CDR3 contains 16 residues. V dropped 3 bases and J dropped 7 bases, with 20 bases sitting between them. The CDR3 sequence is CASSSLLQGRENIQYF. As DNA, the CDR3 is TGTGCCAGCAGCTCTTTATTACAGGGGAGGGAGAACATTCAGTACTTC.

This clonotype was counted a few times. The V gene is TRBV9, the J gene TRBJ2-6; D is ambiguous. Germline-derived CDR1 and CDR2 are SGDLS and YYNGEE. The germline V and J ends were trimmed by 0 bases and 1 base, with 2 bases remaining between them. The CDR3 totals 14 residues. CDR3 protein: CASSVASGANVLTF. The DNA of the CDR3 is TGTGCCAGCAGCGTAGCGTCTGGGGCCAACGTCCTGACTTTC.

J is TRBJ2-1 and V is TRBV28, with D hard to call. The V end lost 7 bases, the J end lost 2 bases, and 12 bases lay between the germline ends. Germline values: CDR1 MDHEN, CDR2 SYDVKM. The CDR3 sequence is 14 residues long. Here the CDR3 reads CASTAPVAYNEQFF. CDR3 coding DNA: TGTGCCAGCACCGCCCCGGTGGCCTACAATGAGCAGTTCTTC.

V usage is TRBV7-2 and J usage is TRBJ2-3; tentatively, D is TRBD1 or TRBD2 (6 bases each). Looked up from germline, CDR1 is SGHTA and CDR2 is FQGNSA. The CDR3 extends over 14 amino acids. With 5 bases removed from V and 8 bases from J, the gap between germline ends came to 17 bases. The DNA for the CDR3 is TGTGCCAGCAGCCTGGGGGGCTATGGTGTTACGCAGTATTTT. The encoded protein is CASSLGGYGVTQYF.

The chain uses TRBV12-3 or TRBV12-4 and TRBJ1-2; the D is unclear. The CDR3 contains 15 residues. The germline V and J ends were trimmed by 5 bases and 1 base, with 14 bases remaining between them. CDR3 nucleotide sequence: TGTGCCAGCAGTCCATCAACTCAAAGTAACTATGGCTACACCTTC. Residues: CASSPSTQSNYGYTF.

This clonotype was found a few times. V is TRBV7-6 and J is TRBJ1-5; a weak D match, TRBD1 (5 bases). In germline, CDR1 is SGHVS, CDR2 FNYEAQ. Trimming took off 2 bases at V and 2 bases at J, with 13 bases between the two ends. CDR3 size: 16 residues. CDR3 protein: CASSLTDRTRNQPQHF. The DNA of the CDR3 is TGTGCCAGCAGCTTAACAGACAGAACACGCAATCAGCCCCAGCATTTT.

This clonotype was observed a few times. The chain joins TRBV9 to TRBJ2-1, with D perhaps TRBD1 (6 bases). This CDR3 has 14 residues. The V gene's germline CDR1 is SGDLS and CDR2 YYNGEE. Trimming left V 3 bases short and J 2 bases short, with 9 bases between. For the CDR3, the DNA is TGTGCCAGCAGCGCAGGGGATCCCTACAATGAGCAGTTCTTC. Its protein is CASSAGDPYNEQFF.

This clonotype has at least ten counts. The V gene is TRBV29-1, the J gene TRBJ1-3; TRBD1 is a possible D gene (5 bases). The length of the CDR3 is 14 residues. Germline V gene data show CDR1 as SQVTM and CDR2 as ANQGSEA. V shed 4 bases and J shed 8 bases, with 18 bases lying between them. CDR3 sequence (DNA): TGCAGCGTTGTCCTCCCAGGGATGGTTGACACCATATATTTT. Amino acids: CSVVLPGMVDTIYF.

The rearrangement links TRBV6-5 to TRBJ2-7; 12 bases fit TRBD1. The CDR3 runs to 17 residues. V was clipped by 5 bases and J by 4 bases; unmatched bases: 12. Germline V gene lookup returns CDR1 MNHEY and CDR2 SVGAGI. The CDR3 DNA reads as TGTGCCAGCAGTAGAGCCGGGACAGGGGGCGCAAAGTACGAGCAGTACTTC. Translating it yields CASSRAGTGGAKYEQYF.

This chain connects TRBV5-6 to TRBJ1-3; D may be TRBD1 (6 bases). This CDR3 contains 18 residues. Looked up from germline, CDR1 is SGHDT and CDR2 is YYEEEE. Trimming took off 2 bases at V and 2 bases at J, with 20 bases between the two ends. Here the CDR3 DNA reads TGTGCCAGCAGCTTCAGGGGCGCTAGAAGGGGTCCTGGAAACACCATATATTTT. Amino acids: CASSFRGARRGPGNTIYF.

The V and J genes are TRBV28 and TRBJ2-1; D is ambiguous. Germline CDR1 and CDR2: MDHEN and SYDVKM. This CDR3 is built from 12 residues. V was trimmed by 2 bases and J by 7 bases, leaving 6 bases between them. The CDR3 here is CASSLEWNEQFF. The CDR3 nucleotides are TGTGCCAGCAGTTTAGAATGGAATGAGCAGTTCTTC.

This clonotype was detected a few times. This chain joins TRBV6-5 and TRBJ2-5; D gene ambiguous. V lost 0 bases and J lost 5, with 7 bases in between. This CDR3 region has 13 residues. Germline CDR1 MNHEY, CDR2 SVGAGI. CDR3 loop: CASSYSPSETQYF. DNA of the CDR3: TGTGCCAGCAGTTACTCCCCGTCGGAGACCCAGTACTTC.

This clonotype was detected a few times. The chain couples TRBV5-4 to TRBJ2-5, with a weak D call TRBD2 (5 bases). Germline V CDR1 and CDR2: SGHNT, YYREEE (reference sequence). V was clipped by 4 bases and J by 9 bases, with 19 bases between them. This CDR3 is built from 14 residues. CDR3 amino acids: CASSQDSLLGSQYF. As DNA, the CDR3 is TGTGCCAGCAGCCAGGACTCGCTCCTTGGGTCCCAGTACTTC.

This clonotype was detected a few times. The chain couples TRBV20-1 to TRBJ1-5, with no clear D. Germline values: CDR1 DFQATT, CDR2 SNEGSKA (reference sequence). The length of the CDR3 is 14 residues. The V end lost 1 base, the J end lost 0 bases, and 7 bases lay between the germline ends. The CDR3 coding sequence is TGCAGTGCTAGAGCTGCCCCTAGCAATCAGCCCCAGCATTTT. This codes for CSARAAPSNQPQHF.

The rearrangement joins TRBV6-6 to TRBJ2-2; D call uncertain. V was trimmed by 5 bases and J by 7 bases, leaving 8 bases between them. CDR3 length: 12 amino acids. Germline assignment: CDR1 MNHNY and CDR2 SVGAGI (reference sequence). CDR3: CASSTLVGELFF. CDR3 nucleotides: TGTGCCAGCAGTACACTCGTCGGGGAGCTGTTTTTT.

This clonotype was observed many times. The CDR3 DNA follows: TGCAGCGTTGTCCGGGGCGGCTATGGCTACACCTTC. Its protein product is CSVVRGGYGYTF. This chain joins TRBV29-1 and TRBJ1-2; tentative D call: TRBD1 (5 bases). Trimming took 4 bases from V and 4 from J, leaving 10 bases between them. Germline CDR1 and CDR2: SQVTM and ANQGSEA. This CDR3 spans 12 amino acids.

In DNA form, the CDR3 reads TGTGCCAGCAGCTTGTGGAGGGGGCGTATATCCACTGAAGCTTTCTTT. Its protein product is CASSLWRGRISTEAFF. The chain has TRBV5-6 and TRBJ1-1; 7 positions agree with TRBD1. CDR3 size: 16 residues. The V gene end was trimmed by 1 base and the J gene end by 4 bases; junction bases not matched to a gene: 10. CDR1 is SGHDT, CDR2 YYEEEE, per germline. Variable domain in full (rest from reference TRBV5-6 and TRBJ1-1): DAGVTQSPTHLIKTRGQQVTLRCSPKSGHDTVSWYQQALGQGPQFIFQYYEEEERQRGNFPDRFSGHQFPNYSSELNVNALLLGDSALYLCASSLWRGRISTEAFFGQGTRLTVV.

This chain uses TRBV7-8 with TRBJ2-4, with D possibly being TRBD2 (5 bases). Germline V gene lookup returns CDR1 SGHVS and CDR2 FQNEAQ. The CDR3 is made up of 12 amino acids. The V end was cut by 5 bases, the J end by 7 bases, with 9 bases between. The CDR3 coding sequence is TGTGCCAGCAGCCCTAGAGGGAACATTCAGTACTTC. Its translation: CASSPRGNIQYF.

V usage is TRBV20-1 and J usage is TRBJ1-2; D possibly corresponds to TRBD1 (5 bases). The CDR3 consists of 11 residues. V was pared by 3 bases and J by 4 bases, with 6 bases between. Germline V lookup: CDR1 DFQATT, CDR2 SNEGSKA (reference sequence). The CDR3 coding sequence is TGCAGTGCTAGGACAGCCTATGGCTACACCTTC. Translated: CSARTAYGYTF.

This clonotype appeared a few times. The J gene is TRBJ1-1, the V gene TRBV11-2; 11 bases fit TRBD1. Germline-derived CDR1 and CDR2 are SGHAT and FQNNGV. The CDR3 spans 16 residues. Unmatched junction bases numbered 9, after V lost 5 bases and J lost 4 bases. CDR3 bases: TGTGCCAGCAGCGTTTGGACAGGGGGCGGGACCACTGAAGCTTTCTTT. Translated, it gives CASSVWTGGGTTEAFF. The full variable domain, completed using reference TRBV11-2 and TRBJ1-1, is EAGVAQSPRYKIIEKRQSVAFWCNPISGHATLYWYQQILGQGPKLLIQFQNNGVVDDSQLPKDRFSAERLKGVDSTLKIQPAKLEDSAVYLCASSVWTGGGTTEAFFGQGTRLTVV.

This clonotype was seen a handful of times. The rearrangement joins TRBV5-1 to TRBJ2-3, with 8 bases aligning to TRBD2. Germline assignment: CDR1 SGHRS and CDR2 YFSETQ. The CDR3 contains 16 residues. V shed 4 bases and J 2 bases; nucleotides not matched to a gene: 9. CDR3: CASSLRTSSYTDTQYF. The CDR3 coding sequence is TGCGCCAGCAGCCTAAGGACTAGCAGCTACACAGATACGCAGTATTTT. The variable domain in full, with the rest retrieved from reference TRBV5-1 and TRBJ2-3, is KAGVTQTPRYLIKTRGQQVTLSCSPISGHRSVSWYQQTPGQGLQFLFEYFSETQRNKGNFPGRFSGRQFSNSRSEMNVSTLELGDSALYLCASSLRTSSYTDTQYFGPGTRLTVL.

The rearrangement links TRBV15 to TRBJ2-7; 8 nucleotides line up with TRBD1. This CDR3 is 14 amino acids long. The germline V gene has CDR1 LNHNV and CDR2 YYDKDF (reference sequence). J gave up 6 bases and V 3 bases, and 7 bases lay outside the gene matches. CDR3: CATSRGRGLGEQYF. In nucleotides, the CDR3 is TGTGCCACCAGCAGGGGCAGGGGGCTCGGCGAGCAGTACTTC. Using reference TRBV15 and TRBJ2-7 for the parts outside the CDR3, the full variable domain is DAMVIQNPRYQVTQFGKPVTLSCSQTLNHNVMYWYQQKSSQAPKLLFHYYDKDFNNEADTPDNFQSRRPNTSFCFLDIRSPGLGDTAMYLCATSRGRGLGEQYFGPGTRLTVT.

This clonotype has only a few counts. V gene TRBV28 combines with J gene TRBJ1-1; tentative D call: TRBD1 (5 bases). Germline CDR1 MDHEN, CDR2 SYDVKM. The CDR3 totals 13 residues. V was pared by 3 bases and J by 3 bases, with 8 bases between. In DNA, the CDR3 is TGTGCCAGCAGTTTTCTGGGGGACACTGAAGCTTTCTTT. It yields the protein CASSFLGDTEAFF. The variable domain in full, with the rest retrieved from reference TRBV28 and TRBJ1-1, is DVKVTQSSRYLVKRTGEKVFLECVQDMDHENMFWYRQDPGLGLRLIYFSYDVKMKEKGDIPEGYSVSREKKERFSLILESASTNQTSMYLCASSFLGDTEAFFGQGTRLTVV.

The chain joins TRBV2 to TRBJ2-2; D might be TRBD2 (6 bases). The V gene's germline CDR1 is SNHLY and CDR2 FYNNEI. This CDR3 contains 16 residues. The germline V and J ends were trimmed by 5 bases and 0 bases, with 13 bases remaining between them. The CDR3 region has the DNA TGTGCCAGCAGTCGGGAGCGGACAACGAACACCGGGGAGCTGTTTTTT. Protein sequence: CASSRERTTNTGELFF. The full variable domain, in which reference TRBV2 and TRBJ2-2 provide the parts outside the CDR3, is EPEVTQTPSHQVTQMGQEVILRCVPISNHLYFYWYRQILGQKVEFLVSFYNNEISEKSEIFDDQFSVERPDGSNFTLKIRSTKLEDSAMYFCASSRERTTNTGELFFGEGSRLTVL.

This clonotype was seen at least ten times. This chain connects TRBV5-1 to TRBJ1-1; D is perhaps TRBD1 (5 bases). The CDR3 has 12 residues. The V end lost 3 bases, the J end lost 3 bases, and 6 bases lay between the germline ends. The germline CDR1 and CDR2 sequences are SGHRS and YFSETQ. The CDR3: CASSWGDTEAFF. The CDR3 DNA reads TGCGCCAGCAGCTGGGGGGACACTGAAGCTTTCTTT.

The V call is TRBV7-6, the J call TRBJ2-3; no clear D. CDR3 length equals 17 residues. Trimming stripped 6 bases from V and 2 bases from J, with 21 bases between. Germline lookup yields CDR1 SGHVS and CDR2 FNYEAQ. In nucleotides, the CDR3 is TGTGCCAGCAGTTTCGACCCCCAGTTAGCCCCCACAGATACGCAGTATTTT. This sequence encodes CASSFDPQLAPTDTQYF. Variable domain in full (rest from reference TRBV7-6 and TRBJ2-3): GAGVSQSPRYKVTKRGQDVALRCDPISGHVSLYWYRQALGQGPEFLTYFNYEAQQDKSGLPNDRFSAERPEGSISTLTIQRTEQRDSAMYRCASSFDPQLAPTDTQYFGPGTRLTVL.

The chain is built from TRBV29-1 and TRBJ2-3; D possibly corresponds to TRBD1 (6 bases). Germline V gives CDR1 SQVTM, CDR2 ANQGSEA. The V and J ends lost 0 bases and 2 bases respectively, with 12 bases between them. The CDR3 is 15 residues long. CDR3 nucleotides: TGCAGCGTTGAAGATCGGGACACCTTCACAGATACGCAGTATTTT. This sequence encodes CSVEDRDTFTDTQYF.

In this sample, this clonotype turned up a few times. The chain combines TRBV7-9 with TRBJ2-2; TRBD2 agrees at 7 bases. V dropped 6 bases and J dropped 4; count of bases not matched to a gene: 5. There are 14 residues in the CDR3. Per the germline V gene, CDR1 is SEHNR and CDR2 is FQNEAQ (reference sequence). This chain's CDR3 is CASSFSGVTGELFF. The CDR3, as DNA: TGTGCCAGCAGTTTCAGCGGGGTCACCGGGGAGCTGTTTTTT.

This clonotype has a handful of counts. This chain uses TRBV18 with TRBJ1-2; 7 bases fit TRBD1. The germline V gene encodes CDR1 KGHSH and CDR2 LQKENI. This CDR3 has 17 amino acids. The ends lost 0 bases at V and 4 bases at J; junction bases unmatched: 11. CDR3 region: CASSPPETGLTSYGYTF. In DNA, the CDR3 is TGTGCCAGCTCACCACCGGAGACAGGGCTCACCTCCTATGGCTACACCTTC.

The V and J genes are TRBV6-5 and TRBJ2-2; 8 bases fit TRBD2. Germline V gene lookup returns CDR1 MNHEY and CDR2 SVGAGI. Trimming cost V 6 bases and J 6 bases; bases outside gene matches: 3. The CDR3 totals 13 residues. This CDR3 reads CASRRGAAGELFF. CDR3 DNA: TGTGCCAGCAGGCGGGGGGCCGCCGGGGAGCTGTTTTTT.

To note about this clonotype: Its ends do not fully match the called genes, so a read error is possible. This chain connects TRBV23-1 to TRBJ2-7, with D possibly being TRBD1 (6 bases). TRBV23-1 is given ORF status, its function remaining uncertain. CDR3 length equals 13 residues. DNA for the CDR3: TGCGCCAGCCTAAACAGGGTCTCCAACGAGCAGTACTTC. Translating gives CASLNRVSNEQYF.